The rows below give T cell receptor beta chains drawn from one sample of a study of graft-versus-host responses after intestinal transplantation. Measured with immunoSEQ multiplex PCR; TCRdb has only the in-frame clones, and not every one. Of 99,000 or so clones in the sample, around 88% were seen once. Sequencing was performed on PBMCs, taken 255 days after intestinal transplant. The receptors originated from a human patient who received an intestinal transplant, so some T cells may come from the graft donor. Each CDR3 is given with its conserved first and last residue. The D gene is left open where the match is weak. Rows give clone size only sometimes, using once, few, many, or a class for an expanded clone.

v_gene: TRBV5-8
d_gene: TRBD1
j_gene: TRBJ2-5
abundance: -
CDR3nt: TGTGCCAGCAGCTTGCGACAGGGCCAGACCCAGTACTTC
CDR3aa: CASSLRQGQTQYF

v_gene: TRBV5-1
d_gene: -
j_gene: TRBJ2-5
abundance: -
CDR3nt: TGCGCCAGCAGCTTGCTGGGGACCCAGTACTTC
CDR3aa: CASSLLGTQYF

v_gene: TRBV5-6
d_gene: -
j_gene: TRBJ2-1
abundance: -
CDR3nt: TGTGCCAGCAGCTTGACGGTCAATGAGCAGTTCTTC
CDR3aa: CASSLTVNEQFF

v_gene: TRBV19
d_gene: -
j_gene: TRBJ1-5
abundance: -
CDR3nt: TGTGCCAGTAGTATATACCAAGGGAGTGGTTATCAGCCCCAGCATTTT
CDR3aa: CASSIYQGSGYQPQHF

v_gene: TRBV2
d_gene: TRBD2
j_gene: TRBJ2-2
abundance: -
CDR3nt: TGTGCCAGCAGTGAGTTGGGGACTAGCGGCCGAAACACCGGGGAGCTGTTTTTT
CDR3aa: CASSELGTSGRNTGELFF

v_gene: TRBV27
d_gene: TRBD1
j_gene: TRBJ1-2
abundance: -
CDR3nt: TGTGCCAGCAGTTGGGGTCCGGGACAGGGAAGGGGCTACACCTTC
CDR3aa: CASSWGPGQGRGYTF

v_gene: TRBV6-1
d_gene: -
j_gene: TRBJ2-5
abundance: -
CDR3nt: TGTGCCAGTAGAGTAGCGGTCCGGGAGACCCAGTACTTC
CDR3aa: CASRVAVRETQYF

v_gene: TRBV6-5
d_gene: -
j_gene: TRBJ2-5
abundance: -
CDR3nt: TGTGCCAGCTCTGGGGAGATAGAAGAGACCCAGTACTTC
CDR3aa: CASSGEIEETQYF

v_gene: TRBV11-2
d_gene: -
j_gene: TRBJ1-3
abundance: -
CDR3nt: TGTGCCAGCAGCTTAGACAGGGGCTCAGGAAACACCATATATTTT
CDR3aa: CASSLDRGSGNTIYF

v_gene: TRBV2
d_gene: -
j_gene: TRBJ1-5
abundance: -
CDR3nt: TGTGCCAGCAGTGAAGCGCCGTCAGGCAATCAGCCCCAGCATTTT
CDR3aa: CASSEAPSGNQPQHF

v_gene: TRBV9
d_gene: -
j_gene: TRBJ1-4
abundance: -
CDR3nt: TGTGCCAGCAGCGTAGGGGGCTGGGCTAATGAAAAACTGTTTTTT
CDR3aa: CASSVGGWANEKLFF

v_gene: TRBV28
d_gene: -
j_gene: TRBJ2-7
abundance: -
CDR3nt: TGTGCCAGCAGCTTGGGGGCCTCCTACTACGAGCAGTACTTC
CDR3aa: CASSLGASYYEQYF

v_gene: TRBV7-7
d_gene: TRBD1
j_gene: TRBJ2-3
abundance: once
CDR3nt: TGTGCTAGCAGCTTAGGACAGGGCACAGATACGCAGTATTTT
CDR3aa: CASSLGQGTDTQYF

v_gene: TRBV4-1
d_gene: TRBD1
j_gene: TRBJ1-6
abundance: -
CDR3nt: TGCGCCAGCAGCCAAGATCCTCGACAGGGAAATTCACCCCTCCACTTT
CDR3aa: CASSQDPRQGNSPLHF

v_gene: TRBV19
d_gene: TRBD1
j_gene: TRBJ2-5
abundance: -
CDR3nt: TGTGCCAGTAGTTCACGCCCCGACAGGGAAATTCAAGAGACCCAGTACTTC
CDR3aa: CASSSRPDREIQETQYF

v_gene: TRBV5-6
d_gene: -
j_gene: TRBJ2-7
abundance: -
CDR3nt: TGTGCCAGCAGCTTAAGTCTGGGGGGCGAGCAGTACTTC
CDR3aa: CASSLSLGGEQYF

v_gene: TRBV9
d_gene: -
j_gene: TRBJ2-1
abundance: once
CDR3nt: TGTGCCAGCAGCGTAGGGGTAGATGAGCAGTTCTTC
CDR3aa: CASSVGVDEQFF

v_gene: TRBV19
d_gene: TRBD1
j_gene: TRBJ1-5
abundance: once
CDR3nt: TGTGCCAGTAGGGACAGGGGGCAGCCCCAGCATTTT
CDR3aa: CASRDRGQPQHF

v_gene: TRBV9
d_gene: -
j_gene: TRBJ1-2
abundance: -
CDR3nt: TGTGCCAGCAGCCCACTCTCAGGGCTCGGGGGCTACACCTTC
CDR3aa: CASSPLSGLGGYTF

v_gene: TRBV14
d_gene: -
j_gene: TRBJ1-2
abundance: -
CDR3nt: TGTGCCAGCAGCCAAGAGAACATACCCAGGGATGGCTACACCTTC
CDR3aa: CASSQENIPRDGYTF

v_gene: TRBV28
d_gene: -
j_gene: TRBJ1-4
abundance: medium-sized
CDR3nt: TGTGCCAGCAGTTTTTCCGGGACCGAACTGTTTTTT
CDR3aa: CASSFSGTELFF

v_gene: TRBV15
d_gene: TRBD2
j_gene: TRBJ2-7
abundance: -
CDR3nt: TGTGCCACCAGCAGTCCCGGGACTAGCGGTTTTGAATCCTACGAGCAGTACTTC
CDR3aa: CATSSPGTSGFESYEQYF

v_gene: TRBV4-2
d_gene: TRBD2
j_gene: TRBJ2-1
abundance: -
CDR3nt: TGTGCCAGCAGCCAAGCAACTAGCGGGGATTACAATGAGCAGTTCTTC
CDR3aa: CASSQATSGDYNEQFF

v_gene: TRBV6-6
d_gene: -
j_gene: TRBJ1-2
abundance: -
CDR3nt: TGTGCCAGCAAGGTGGGGGGAGCCTCGGGCTACACCTTC
CDR3aa: CASKVGGASGYTF

v_gene: TRBV25-1
d_gene: -
j_gene: TRBJ1-4
abundance: -
CDR3nt: TGTGCCAGCAGTGAATGGGCAGGGTTGAATGAAAAACTGTTTTTT
CDR3aa: CASSEWAGLNEKLFF

v_gene: TRBV5-1
d_gene: -
j_gene: TRBJ1-6
abundance: -
CDR3nt: TGCGCCAGCAGCGGTGAGGGGTTGGGAACACCCCTCCACTTT
CDR3aa: CASSGEGLGTPLHF

v_gene: TRBV27
d_gene: -
j_gene: TRBJ2-3
abundance: -
CDR3nt: TGTGCCAGCAGTTTATTAGGAGTCCCAGATACGCAGTATTTT
CDR3aa: CASSLLGVPDTQYF

v_gene: TRBV5-1
d_gene: -
j_gene: TRBJ2-5
abundance: few
CDR3nt: TGCGCCAGCAGCTTGGGCAGCCAAGAGACCCAGTACTTC
CDR3aa: CASSLGSQETQYF

v_gene: TRBV6-5
d_gene: -
j_gene: TRBJ2-7
abundance: -
CDR3nt: TGTGCCAGCAGTTACGCCGTGGGGTCCCCCTACGAGCAGTACTTC
CDR3aa: CASSYAVGSPYEQYF

v_gene: TRBV4-1
d_gene: -
j_gene: TRBJ1-1
abundance: -
CDR3nt: TGCGCCAGCAGCCAAGATGCGGGGGCGGCTGAAGCTTTCTTT
CDR3aa: CASSQDAGAAEAFF

v_gene: TRBV14
d_gene: -
j_gene: TRBJ1-1
abundance: few
CDR3nt: TGTGCCAGCAGCGGAAAGGGAGCGGTGAACACTGAAGCTTTCTTT
CDR3aa: CASSGKGAVNTEAFF

v_gene: TRBV7-8
d_gene: -
j_gene: TRBJ2-1
abundance: -
CDR3nt: TGTGCCAGCAGCTTAGGGGGGCAGTACAATGAGCAGTTCTTC
CDR3aa: CASSLGGQYNEQFF

v_gene: TRBV7-9
d_gene: TRBD1
j_gene: TRBJ2-1
abundance: -
CDR3nt: TGTGCCAGCAGCACGGGACAGGGTGCGGGAAATGAGCAGTTCTTC
CDR3aa: CASSTGQGAGNEQFF

v_gene: TRBV25-1
d_gene: TRBD2
j_gene: TRBJ2-7
abundance: -
CDR3nt: TGTGCCAGCAGTGACAGCGGGAGCAACGCCTACGAGCAGTACTTC
CDR3aa: CASSDSGSNAYEQYF

v_gene: TRBV9
d_gene: TRBD2
j_gene: TRBJ2-5
abundance: -
CDR3nt: TGTGCCAGCAGCGGCCAGCGGGGGGGCTTAGGAGAGACCCAGTACTTC
CDR3aa: CASSGQRGGLGETQYF

v_gene: TRBV18
d_gene: -
j_gene: TRBJ1-1
abundance: -
CDR3nt: TGTGCCAGCTCACCCTATACGAGTAGGACGTCGAACACTGAAGCTTTCTTT
CDR3aa: CASSPYTSRTSNTEAFF

v_gene: TRBV4-1
d_gene: -
j_gene: TRBJ1-1
abundance: -
CDR3nt: TGCGCCAGCAGCCAGGGAAGGAACACTGAAGCTTTCTTT
CDR3aa: CASSQGRNTEAFF

v_gene: TRBV30
d_gene: -
j_gene: TRBJ1-3
abundance: -
CDR3nt: TGTGCCTGGATCCCCCGGTCTGGAAACACCATATATTTT
CDR3aa: CAWIPRSGNTIYF

v_gene: TRBV13
d_gene: TRBD1
j_gene: TRBJ1-2
abundance: -
CDR3nt: TGTGCCAGCACCACGGGACAGGGTAACTATGGCTACACCTTC
CDR3aa: CASTTGQGNYGYTF

v_gene: TRBV20-1
d_gene: -
j_gene: TRBJ1-1
abundance: -
CDR3nt: TGCAGTGCTAGAGTTACTACTGAAGCTTTCTTT
CDR3aa: CSARVTTEAFF

v_gene: TRBV6-1
d_gene: -
j_gene: TRBJ2-2
abundance: -
CDR3nt: TGTGCCAGCAGCGTAACCGGGGAGCTGTTTTTT
CDR3aa: CASSVTGELFF

v_gene: TRBV13
d_gene: TRBD1
j_gene: TRBJ2-7
abundance: -
CDR3nt: TGTGCCAGCAGCGCCGGATTAACGGGACAGGGGGGGTACGAGCAGTACTTC
CDR3aa: CASSAGLTGQGGYEQYF

v_gene: TRBV5-1
d_gene: TRBD1
j_gene: TRBJ1-3
abundance: -
CDR3nt: TGCGCCAGCGGCGCCGGGACAGAGTCTGGAAACACCATATATTTT
CDR3aa: CASGAGTESGNTIYF

v_gene: TRBV7-3
d_gene: -
j_gene: TRBJ2-5
abundance: -
CDR3nt: TGTGCCAGCAGCTTAACAGGGGGACAAGAGACCCAGTACTTC
CDR3aa: CASSLTGGQETQYF

v_gene: TRBV10-2
d_gene: TRBD1
j_gene: TRBJ1-2
abundance: -
CDR3nt: TGCGCCAGCAATGCACAGGGGGCGTATGGCTACACCTTC
CDR3aa: CASNAQGAYGYTF

v_gene: TRBV6-6
d_gene: -
j_gene: TRBJ2-7
abundance: -
CDR3nt: TGTGCCAGCAGTTCAGGGAACTACGAGCAGTACTTC
CDR3aa: CASSSGNYEQYF

v_gene: TRBV18
d_gene: -
j_gene: TRBJ2-7
abundance: once
CDR3nt: TGTGCCAGCTCACCAAGGGGGGCGGCCTACGAGCAGTACTTC
CDR3aa: CASSPRGAAYEQYF

v_gene: TRBV19
d_gene: TRBD1
j_gene: TRBJ1-1
abundance: -
CDR3nt: TGTGCCAGTACCTTACAGGGGGCTAACACTGAAGCTTTCTTT
CDR3aa: CASTLQGANTEAFF

v_gene: TRBV6-1
d_gene: TRBD1
j_gene: TRBJ1-1
abundance: -
CDR3nt: TGTGCCAGCTACACGCCGGGACAGGGGAACACTGAAGCTTTCTTT
CDR3aa: CASYTPGQGNTEAFF

v_gene: TRBV10-3
d_gene: TRBD1
j_gene: TRBJ2-7
abundance: -
CDR3nt: TGTGCCATCAGTGGAGGGACAGGACGGTACGAGCAGTACTTC
CDR3aa: CAISGGTGRYEQYF

v_gene: TRBV15
d_gene: -
j_gene: TRBJ2-1
abundance: -
CDR3nt: TGTGCCACCAGCAGAGATATGGGGGCCCCCCCTTACAATGAGCAGTTCTTC
CDR3aa: CATSRDMGAPPYNEQFF

v_gene: TRBV2
d_gene: -
j_gene: TRBJ2-1
abundance: few
CDR3nt: TGTGCCAGCTCGACTCTAACCCAGAGCTCCTACAATGAGCAGTTCTTC
CDR3aa: CASSTLTQSSYNEQFF

v_gene: TRBV15
d_gene: -
j_gene: TRBJ2-1
abundance: -
CDR3nt: TGTGCCACCAGCAGAGATCGAGGGCAGGGCGACAATGAGCAGTTCTTC
CDR3aa: CATSRDRGQGDNEQFF

v_gene: TRBV15
d_gene: TRBD2
j_gene: TRBJ2-1
abundance: -
CDR3nt: TGTGCCACCAGCAGAGGGACTAGCGGGAGTGAGGAGCAGTTCTTC
CDR3aa: CATSRGTSGSEEQFF

v_gene: TRBV7-2
d_gene: TRBD2
j_gene: TRBJ2-5
abundance: -
CDR3nt: TGTGCCAGCAGCCGTAAAACCGGGACTAGCGGGTGGGGGACCCAGTACTTC
CDR3aa: CASSRKTGTSGWGTQYF

v_gene: TRBV2
d_gene: TRBD1
j_gene: TRBJ2-5
abundance: -
CDR3nt: TGTGCCAGCAGCCCTTTGACAGGGGCACGAACCCAAGAGACCCAGTACTTC
CDR3aa: CASSPLTGARTQETQYF

v_gene: TRBV7-8
d_gene: TRBD1
j_gene: TRBJ1-2
abundance: -
CDR3nt: TGTGCCAGCAGCTTAACCGTCCTAGGGGGCGAAGGCTACACCTTC
CDR3aa: CASSLTVLGGEGYTF